Each of the 21 T cell receptor beta chains below was sequenced from the same sample in a study of T cells in Graves' hyperthyroidism and ophthalmopathy. Amplification of TCR beta CDR3 regions was performed using RNA transcripts as template. TCR CDR3 underwent first-round RT-PCR with the HTBI primer set. Each CDR3 protein gets one entry after TCRdb re-called the multiplex PCR reads with MiXCR. The table includes 550,000 to 800,000 distinct CDR3 sequences, roughly 17% detected once. Sequencing was performed on blood. The receptors originated from a man aged 18 to 29 with Graves' hyperthyroidism.

The rearrangement uses TRBV5-1 and TRBJ1-6; D unresolved. Looked up from germline, CDR1 is SGHRS and CDR2 is YFSETQ. V was cut by 3 bases and J by 5 bases, with 9 bases left in between. The CDR3 length is 14 residues. CDR3 protein: CASSSGNHNSPLHF. The CDR3 DNA reads TGCGCCAGCAGCTCGGGAAACCATAATTCACCCCTCCACTTT.

The chain combines TRBV24-1 with TRBJ1-5; D possibly corresponds to TRBD1 (5 bases). V dropped 1 base and J dropped 1 base, with 10 bases sitting between them. CDR3 length: 16 amino acids. CDR1 and CDR2 from the germline V gene are KGHDR and SFDVKD. CDR3 bases: TGTGCCACCAGTGATTTTCTACAGGAGAGCAATCAGCCCCAGCATTTT. Amino acids: CATSDFLQESNQPQHF.

This clonotype was counted a few times. This rearrangement joins TRBV20-1 to TRBJ2-5; possibly TRBD1 or TRBD2 for D (5 bases each). Germline CDR1 is DFQATT and CDR2 is SNEGSKA (reference sequence). The CDR3 contains 14 residues. Between the trimmed V and J ends, which lost 6 bases and 5 bases, there was a span of 19 bases. CDR3 coding DNA: TGCAGTGCGGTTTCGGGGCTCTCGGGGGAGACCCAGTACTTC. Its protein product is CSAVSGLSGETQYF.

This clonotype was observed a few times. The chain couples TRBV19 to TRBJ1-1; 8 positions match TRBD1. After removal of 3 bases from V and 6 bases from J, the junction contained 9 bases not matched to a gene. The germline CDR1 and CDR2 sequences are LNHDA and SQIVND (reference sequence). This CDR3 region has 15 residues. The CDR3 sequence is CASSIGQGGYPEAFF. Written as DNA, the CDR3 is TGTGCCAGTAGTATTGGACAGGGAGGATATCCTGAAGCTTTCTTT.

The chain is built from TRBV24-1 and TRBJ2-7; the match to TRBD1 covers 8 bases. Germline V lookup: CDR1 KGHDR, CDR2 SFDVKD. The CDR3 totals 13 residues. The V gene end was trimmed by 10 bases and the J gene end by 2 bases; junction bases not matched to a gene: 6. The CDR3 loop is CATRQGPTYEQYF. Written as DNA, the CDR3 is TGTGCCACTAGACAGGGGCCTACCTACGAGCAGTACTTC.

The gene calls are TRBV15 and TRBJ2-1, with 10 bases identical to TRBD1. Germline lookup yields CDR1 LNHNV and CDR2 YYDKDF (reference sequence). This CDR3 has 13 amino acids. Unmatched junction bases numbered 0, after V lost 8 bases and J lost 2 bases. CDR3 DNA: TGTGCCACCGGGACAGGGGCCTACAATGAGCAGTTCTTC. It specifies CATGTGAYNEQFF.

The sample holds a few counts of this clonotype. The J gene is TRBJ2-2, the V gene TRBV27, with D uncertain. V lost 6 bases, J lost 2 bases, and 10 bases lay in between. CDR1 MNHEY and CDR2 SMNVEV come from the germline V gene (reference sequence). The CDR3 consists of 14 residues. This CDR3 reads CASSPHYNTGELFF. The DNA for the CDR3 is TGTGCCAGCAGCCCCCACTATAACACCGGGGAGCTGTTTTTT.

This clonotype was seen ten or more times. The chain uses TRBV28 and TRBJ1-5; no clear D gene. CDR3 length equals 14 residues. Germline V gives CDR1 MDHEN, CDR2 SYDVKM. The V gene lost 3 bases and the J gene lost 3 bases, with 9 bases spanning the gap. The CDR3 protein is CASSFLEVNQPQHF. For the CDR3, the DNA is TGTGCCAGCAGTTTCTTGGAAGTCAATCAGCCCCAGCATTTT.

Remarks on this clonotype: A read error may explain this, as a much larger clone is one base away. The chain combines TRBV4-3 with TRBJ1-2; no clear D. Germline V gives CDR1 LGHNA, CDR2 YSLEER. The CDR3 consists of 12 residues. Written as DNA, the CDR3 is TGCGCCAGCAGCCAAGACTATTATGTCTACACCTTC. This encodes CASSQDYYVYTF.

The sample holds many counts of this clonotype. The genes are TRBV2 and TRBJ2-1; D unresolved. Germline CDR1 is SNHLY and CDR2 is FYNNEI. The CDR3 totals 14 residues. V dropped 3 bases and J dropped 4 bases, with 10 bases sitting between them. CDR3 nucleotide sequence: TGTGCCAGCAGTGAGAGTGCTCCATACAATGAGCAGTTCTTC. Amino acids: CASSESAPYNEQFF.

Concerning this clonotype itself: It may be a read error: a sequence one base away is much more abundant. The chain links TRBV5-1 to TRBJ2-3; D gene ambiguous. Germline CDR1 and CDR2: SGHRS and YFSETQ. Trimming pared 0 bases from V and 2 bases from J, leaving 10 bases between. The CDR3 loop spans 15 amino acids. The DNA for the CDR3 is TGCGCCAGCAGCTTGGGGCAGGAGCTCACAGATACGCAGTATTTT. This codes for CASSLGQELTDTQYF.

This clonotype was found a few times. The CDR3 DNA sequence: TGTGCCATCAGTCCACCTAGGGATCCAGATACGCAGTATTTT. Its translation is CAISPPRDPDTQYF. The rearrangement joins TRBV10-3 to TRBJ2-3; no clear D. V was trimmed by 5 bases and J by 4 bases, leaving 13 bases between them. The germline CDR1 and CDR2 sequences are ENHRY and SYGVKD. CDR3 length: 14 residues.

This clonotype has at least ten counts. This rearrangement joins TRBV6-5 to TRBJ2-7; D is unresolved. The germline V and J ends were trimmed by 2 bases and 1 base, with 6 bases remaining between them. CDR1 and CDR2 (germline): MNHEY, SVGAGI. The CDR3 runs 13 residues. CDR3 loop: CASSYTLSYEQYF. As DNA, the CDR3 is TGTGCCAGCAGTTACACCCTTTCCTACGAGCAGTACTTC.

In its sample, this clonotype was seen a few times. J is TRBJ2-3 and V is TRBV20-1, with 11 bases fitting TRBD2. The CDR3 is 17 amino acids. The germline CDR1 and CDR2 sequences are DFQATT and SNEGSKA (reference sequence). Trimming cost V 6 bases and J 2 bases; bases outside gene matches: 13. The CDR3 nucleotides read TGCAGTGCCACTCCAACCGGGACTAGCGGTTACACAGATACGCAGTATTTT. It encodes CSATPTGTSGYTDTQYF.

The chain combines TRBV28 with TRBJ1-2; the D is unclear. This CDR3 has 14 amino acids. In germline, CDR1 is MDHEN, CDR2 SYDVKM. V lost 3 bases, J lost 4 bases, and 12 bases lay in between. The DNA for the CDR3 is TGTGCCAGCAGTTTCTCGGGCGGAGTCTATGGCTACACCTTC. This encodes CASSFSGGVYGYTF.

This clonotype has at least ten counts. This chain joins TRBV12-3 or TRBV12-4 and TRBJ2-3, with 13 bases fitting TRBD2. The V gene end was trimmed by 6 bases and the J gene end by 4 bases; junction bases not matched to a gene: 7. The CDR3 extends over 16 amino acids. The CDR3 is CASSPGLAGDPDTQYF. Here the CDR3 DNA reads TGTGCCAGCAGCCCTGGACTAGCGGGAGATCCAGATACGCAGTATTTT.

This clonotype was observed at least ten times. The chain is built from TRBV28 and TRBJ2-3; TRBD1 agrees at 7 bases. J gave up 1 base and V 6 bases, and 10 bases lay outside the gene matches. Germline CDR1 MDHEN, CDR2 SYDVKM. This CDR3 spans 16 amino acids. The CDR3 spells CASRVPGQAGTDTQYF. CDR3 coding DNA: TGTGCCAGCAGGGTCCCCGGACAGGCCGGCACAGATACGCAGTATTTT.

This clonotype was recorded many times. The genes are TRBV6-5 and TRBJ1-6; D perhaps matches TRBD1 (5 bases). The CDR3 covers 14 residues. V was trimmed by 2 bases and J by 8 bases, leaving 10 bases between them. Germline assignment: CDR1 MNHEY and CDR2 SVGAGI. The CDR3 region is CASSYGGRDSPLHF. DNA for the CDR3: TGTGCCAGCAGTTACGGGGGGAGAGATTCACCCCTCCACTTT.

This clonotype was found many times. The genes are TRBV27 and TRBJ2-1; the D gene is possibly TRBD2 (6 bases). This CDR3 comprises 14 residues. CDR1 MNHEY and CDR2 SMNVEV come from the germline V gene (reference sequence). Trimming took 8 bases from V and 10 from J, leaving 21 bases between them. CDR3 coding DNA: TGTGCCAGCCATCGGGCAGGGACTTTAAGGGAGCAGTTCTTC. Encoded protein: CASHRAGTLREQFF.

This clonotype was observed many times. At one boundary the junction diverges from the germline segment, which might be a read error. The chain has TRBV7-3 and TRBJ1-1; no reliable D call. The CDR3 has 13 amino acids. Per germline, CDR1 SGHTA and CDR2 FQGTGA. The CDR3 here is CASSITPNTEAFF. The CDR3 bases are TGTGCCAGCAGCATAACCCCGAACACTGAAGCTTTCTTT.

This clonotype showed up many times. The chain uses TRBV2 and TRBJ2-3; weak D call: TRBD1 (6 bases). Trimming took 6 bases from V and 5 from J, leaving 18 bases between them. CDR1 is SNHLY, CDR2 FYNNEI, per germline. The CDR3 runs to 15 residues. For the CDR3, the DNA is TGTGCCAGCAGCGTTTACGGGCAGGGGAGAGATACGCAGTATTTT. It is translated as CASSVYGQGRDTQYF.